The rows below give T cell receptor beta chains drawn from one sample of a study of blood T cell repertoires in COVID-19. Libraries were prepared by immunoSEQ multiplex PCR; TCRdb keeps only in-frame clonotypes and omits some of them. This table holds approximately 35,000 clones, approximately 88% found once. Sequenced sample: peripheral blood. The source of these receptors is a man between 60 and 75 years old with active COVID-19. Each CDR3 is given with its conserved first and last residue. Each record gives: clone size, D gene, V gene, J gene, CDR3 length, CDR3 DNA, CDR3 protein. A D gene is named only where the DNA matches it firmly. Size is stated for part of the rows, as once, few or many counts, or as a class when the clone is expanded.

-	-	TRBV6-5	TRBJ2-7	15	TGTGCCAGCAGTTATGAGACAGGTGGCGCCTACGAGCAGTACTTC	CASSYETGGAYEQYF
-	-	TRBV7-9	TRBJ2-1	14	TGTGCCAGCAGCTTAAGCGGACAGAACAATGAGCAGTTCTTC	CASSLSGQNNEQFF
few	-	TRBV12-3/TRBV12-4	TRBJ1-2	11	TGTGCCAGCGAGGCAGGAGGGACCTACACCTTC	CASEAGGTYTF
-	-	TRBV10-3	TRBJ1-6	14	TGTGCCATCAGTGAGTCCGGCGGGAATTCACCCCTCCACTTT	CAISESGGNSPLHF
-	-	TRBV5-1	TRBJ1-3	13	TGCGCCAGCAGCTTGGCGGCGGAATCCGCCATATATTTT	CASSLAAESAIYF
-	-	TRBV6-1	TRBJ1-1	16	TGTGCCAGCAGTGAAGTTAGAGGTCGATCGGAGGGAGAAGCTTTCTTT	CASSEVRGRSEGEAFF
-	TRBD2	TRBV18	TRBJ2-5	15	TGTGCCAGCTCACCTATAGCGGGAGCTAAGGAGACCCAGTACTTC	CASSPIAGAKETQYF
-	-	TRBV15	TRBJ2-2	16	TGTGCCACCAGCAGACAGCGAGGAGAGGCCACCGGGGAGCTGTTTTTT	CATSRQRGEATGELFF
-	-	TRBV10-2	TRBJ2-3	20	TGCGCCAGCAGTCCCCGTGGGGGCCCGATGCCTACCACTAGCACAGATACGCAGTATTTT	CASSPRGGPMPTTSTDTQYF
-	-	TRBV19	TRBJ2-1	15	TGTGCCAGTAGTATTGCGGGAAGGGGCTACAATGAGCAGTTCTTC	CASSIAGRGYNEQFF
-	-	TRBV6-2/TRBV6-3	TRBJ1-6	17	TGTGCCAGCAGCTATGACAGCGCGAGCTCCTATAATTCACCCCTCCACTTT	CASSYDSASSYNSPLHF
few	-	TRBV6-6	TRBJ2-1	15	TGTGCCAGCAGTTACTCGGCGACTCTCTACAATGAGCAGTTCTTC	CASSYSATLYNEQFF
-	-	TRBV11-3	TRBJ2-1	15	TGTGCCAGCAGCTTATCGGGTGTGCCCTACAATGAGCAGTTCTTC	CASSLSGVPYNEQFF
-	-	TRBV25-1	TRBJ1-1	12	TGTGCCAGCAGAGGACAGTTCTCTGAAGCTTTCTTT	CASRGQFSEAFF
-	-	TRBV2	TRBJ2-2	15	TGTGCCAGCACCTTGGTAGCGGTCAACACCGGGGAGCTGTTTTTT	CASTLVAVNTGELFF
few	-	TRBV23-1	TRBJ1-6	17	TGCGCCAGCAGTCCTGACCTATGGCCCCTCGGAGATTCACCCCTCCACTTT	CASSPDLWPLGDSPLHF
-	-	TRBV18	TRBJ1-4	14	TGTGCCAGCTCCTCGACAGCACCTAATGAAAAACTGTTTTTT	CASSSTAPNEKLFF
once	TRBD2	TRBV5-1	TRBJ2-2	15	TGCGCCAGCAGCTTGTTGCGGGAGGCCGCCGGGGAGCTGTTTTTT	CASSLLREAAGELFF
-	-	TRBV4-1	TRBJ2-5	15	TGCGCCAGCAGCCAAGATCAAGGGGTACGGGAGACCCAGTACTTC	CASSQDQGVRETQYF
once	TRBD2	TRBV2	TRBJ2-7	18	TGTGCCAGCAGTCACCCATTTGGGAGCGGGGGTGCCCCCTCCGAGCAGTACTTC	CASSHPFGSGGAPSEQYF
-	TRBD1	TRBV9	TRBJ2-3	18	TGTGCCAGCAGCGTAGCTTCACAGGGGGTCGTAGGTACAGATACGCAGTATTTT	CASSVASQGVVGTDTQYF
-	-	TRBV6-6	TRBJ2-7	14	TGTGCCAGCAGCTCAGGGCAAGTTTCCTACGAGCAGTACTTC	CASSSGQVSYEQYF
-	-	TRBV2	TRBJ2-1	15	TGTGCCAGCAGTGAAAGGCGGGACCTCTCCAATGAGCAGTTCTTC	CASSERRDLSNEQFF
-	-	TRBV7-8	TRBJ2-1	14	TGTGCCAGCAACAGGGGGGGGACAGACAATGAGCAGTTCTTC	CASNRGGTDNEQFF
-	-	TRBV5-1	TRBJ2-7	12	TGCGCCAGCAGCTCGGACAGCTACGAGCAGTACTTC	CASSSDSYEQYF
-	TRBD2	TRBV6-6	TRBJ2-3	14	TGTGCCAGCACCGGGACTAGCGCGAGGAATACGCAGTATTTT	CASTGTSARNTQYF
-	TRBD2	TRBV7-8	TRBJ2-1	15	TGTGCCAGCAGCCTAGCCGGGACTAGTAATGATGAGCAGTTCTTC	CASSLAGTSNDEQFF
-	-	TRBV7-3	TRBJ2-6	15	TGTGCCAGCACTATCGGGGGCTCTGGGGCCAACGTCCTGACTTTC	CASTIGGSGANVLTF
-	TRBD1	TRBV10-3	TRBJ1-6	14	TGTGCCATCAGACCGACAGGGTATAATTCACCCCTCCACTTT	CAIRPTGYNSPLHF
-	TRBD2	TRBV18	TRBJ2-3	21	TGTGCCAGCTCACCACGTGGGAGCAACAGGGGGACTAGCGGTTACACAGATACGCAGTATTTT	CASSPRGSNRGTSGYTDTQYF
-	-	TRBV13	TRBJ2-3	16	TGTGCCAGCAGCCATATAGGACATAGCTACACAGATACGCAGTATTTT	CASSHIGHSYTDTQYF
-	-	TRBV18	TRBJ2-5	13	TGTGCCAGCTCTCCCCAGGGGCCAGAGACCCAGTACTTC	CASSPQGPETQYF
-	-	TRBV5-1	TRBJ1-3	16	TGCGCCAGCAGGGCCTCCGGTAGCCCGCCTGGAAACACCATATATTTT	CASRASGSPPGNTIYF
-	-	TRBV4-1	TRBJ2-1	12	TGCGCCAGCAGCCAAGACACTAATGAGCAGTTCTTC	CASSQDTNEQFF
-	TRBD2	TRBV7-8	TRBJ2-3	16	TGTGCCAGCAGCTTAGAGGCTAGCGGACGCACAGATACGCAGTATTTT	CASSLEASGRTDTQYF
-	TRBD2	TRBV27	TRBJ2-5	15	TGTGCCAGCAGTTTATCAGGGCGGGGGCAAGAGACCCAGTACTTC	CASSLSGRGQETQYF
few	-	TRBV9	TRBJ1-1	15	TGTGCCAGCAGCGCCAGCCTTCAGGGATCCACTGAAGCTTTCTTT	CASSASLQGSTEAFF
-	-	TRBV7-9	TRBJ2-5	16	TGTGCCAGCAGCTTTTATGGTGTTGCGGATCGGGAGACCCAGTACTTC	CASSFYGVADRETQYF